A selection of T cell receptor beta chains follows, all from one sample in a study of blood T cell repertoires in COVID-19. Repertoires were generated with immunoSEQ multiplex PCR, while TCRdb's copy carries only in-frame clones and drops some. The sample lists over 250,000 clones, about 89% occurring once. The sequencing input was peripheral blood. All receptors derive from a man aged 50 or older with acute or convalescent COVID-19. CDR3s include the opening cysteine and the closing phenylalanine or tryptophan. A D gene is named only where the DNA matches it firmly. Not all rows give a size; the values are once, few, many and, for expanded clones, a class.

D gene,J gene,clone size,V gene,CDR3 DNA,CDR3 protein
TRBD1,TRBJ1-2,-,TRBV7-2,TGTGCCAGCAGCGCTACTTATTCGGGACAGACCTATGACTATGGCTACACCTTC,CASSATYSGQTYDYGYTF
-,TRBJ2-1,-,TRBV7-9,TGTGCCAGCAGCTTAGCGTGGGAGGATGAGCAGTTCTTC,CASSLAWEDEQFF
-,TRBJ1-2,-,TRBV21-1,TGTGCCAGCCCAAGGCAGGGGCCCTCTAACTATGGCTACACCTTC,CASPRQGPSNYGYTF
-,TRBJ2-2,-,TRBV5-1,TGCGCCAGCAGCCCCCACCCGGGACAACCGAACACCGGGGAGCTGTTTTTT,CASSPHPGQPNTGELFF
-,TRBJ2-3,once,TRBV6-5,TGTGCCAGCAGAAGGGAGAAGAGGAATACGCAGTATTTT,CASRREKRNTQYF
-,TRBJ2-1,-,TRBV7-3,TGTGCCAGCAGCTTGGGGACTGGCAACAATGAGCAGTTCTTC,CASSLGTGNNEQFF
TRBD2,TRBJ2-3,once,TRBV4-1,TGCGCCAGCAGCATTAGCGGGGTAACCACAGATACGCAGTATTTT,CASSISGVTTDTQYF
TRBD1,TRBJ1-2,-,TRBV27,TGTGCCAGCAGTTCCACTCGCGACAGGGGGCTTCATGGCTACACCTTC,CASSSTRDRGLHGYTF
-,TRBJ2-2,-,TRBV6-5,TGTGCCAGTTTTGCTCGGCGGTGGACCGGGGAGCTGTTTTTT,CASFARRWTGELFF
TRBD1,TRBJ1-6,-,TRBV19,TGTGCCAGTAGTACGGGACAGGGGGGTTCACCCCTCCACTTT,CASSTGQGGSPLHF
-,TRBJ2-2,once,TRBV2,TGTGCCAGCAGTGACGGGGAGAACACCGGGGAGCTGTTTTTT,CASSDGENTGELFF
-,TRBJ2-5,-,TRBV19,TGTGCCAGTAGTCCCACGGGGGTCCAAGAGACCCAGTACTTC,CASSPTGVQETQYF
-,TRBJ2-7,-,TRBV5-1,TGCGCCAGCAGCTTGGAGGGGTTCCCCTACGAGCAGTACTTC,CASSLEGFPYEQYF
-,TRBJ1-5,-,TRBV9,TGTGCCAGCAGCCCCCAGGATAGCAATCAGCCCCAGCATTTT,CASSPQDSNQPQHF
TRBD1,TRBJ1-1,-,TRBV7-9,TGTGCCAGCAGCCCTACTGACAGGGGGAACACTGAAGCTTTCTTT,CASSPTDRGNTEAFF
-,TRBJ2-7,-,TRBV27,TGTGCCAGCATCGGCTGGGCGGGTGCTACCTACGAGCAGTACTTC,CASIGWAGATYEQYF
TRBD1,TRBJ2-1,-,TRBV3-1/TRBV3-2,TGTGCCAGCAGCCGTGGGACAGGGGATAGTGAGCAGTTCTTC,CASSRGTGDSEQFF
-,TRBJ2-2,-,TRBV27,TGTGCCAGCAGTCCTTTTAGCTCGACCGGGGAGCTGTTTTTT,CASSPFSSTGELFF
TRBD2,TRBJ2-7,-,TRBV6-5,TGTGCCAGCACTCGGCGGGAGCCCTACGAGCAGTACTTC,CASTRREPYEQYF
TRBD1,TRBJ2-1,-,TRBV5-1,TGCGCCAGCACCCAGGACAGGGGCTATGAGCAGTTCTTC,CASTQDRGYEQFF
-,TRBJ1-6,-,TRBV28,TGTGCCAGCTTTCGGACAGCTAATTCACCCCTCCACTTT,CASFRTANSPLHF
TRBD1,TRBJ2-5,-,TRBV6-6,TGTGCCAGCAGCTACGGGACAGGGGGCGGAGAGACCCAGTACTTC,CASSYGTGGGETQYF
-,TRBJ1-6,-,TRBV5-1,TGCGCCAGCAGCACCGTTCCTGCGAGCAATTCACCCCTCCACTTT,CASSTVPASNSPLHF
TRBD1,TRBJ2-7,-,TRBV10-2,TGCGCCAGCAGAGACGGACAGGGGGCCTACGAGCAGTACTTC,CASRDGQGAYEQYF
TRBD1,TRBJ1-2,-,TRBV6-5,TGTGCCAGCAGTAGACGCCCGGGACAGGGTTATGGCTACACCTTC,CASSRRPGQGYGYTF
TRBD1,TRBJ1-1,once,TRBV6-6,TGTGCCAGCAGGGCGCAGGGGGCTGGGACTGAAGCTTTCTTT,CASRAQGAGTEAFF
-,TRBJ1-5,-,TRBV3-1/TRBV3-2,TGTGCCAGCAGCCCTAGGGGAGGGGGACAGCCCCAGCATTTT,CASSPRGGGQPQHF